The 16 T cell receptor beta chains reported below all come from one sample, sequenced in a study of OX40 agonist ivuxolimab in advanced cancers. The data were produced by immunoSEQ multiplex PCR, yet TCRdb's version contains in-frame clones alone and is incomplete. Found here are roughly 40,000 clones, approximately 92% of them singletons; the top ten hold 4.7%. Sequenced material: CD4+ or CD8+ T cells sorted from blood, taken in a trial of the OX40 agonist ivuxolimab. The receptors come from an adult with an advanced solid tumor such as melanoma, head and neck, liver or kidney cancer.

For this clone: Germline is not matched at one junction end, which may reflect a read error. The V and J genes are TRBV11-2 and TRBJ2-4, with TRBD2 as a possible D gene (5 bases). The CDR3 has 12 residues. Germline V gene lookup returns CDR1 SGHAT and CDR2 FQNNGV. CDR3 coding DNA: TGTGCCAGCAGCTTAGAAGAGGGTGGGGTAGACTTC. This codes for CASSLEEGGVDF.

The CDR3 here is CASSYGTYQPQHF. In DNA form, the CDR3 reads TGTGCCAGCAGTTACGGAACGTATCAGCCCCAGCATTTT. The V gene is TRBV6-6, the J gene TRBJ1-5; D ambiguous. CDR1 is MNHNY, CDR2 SVGAGI, per germline (reference sequence). The CDR3 is 13 amino acids. Trimming shortened V by 2 bases and J by 5 bases, and 7 bases separated the two germline ends.

The genes are TRBV10-2 and TRBJ2-7, with 7 positions matching TRBD1. Germline CDR1 and CDR2: WSHSY and SAAADI. Trimming cost V 6 bases and J 0 bases; bases outside gene matches: 8. The CDR3 runs to 15 residues. CDR3 coding DNA: TGCGCCAGCAGCGATCCGGACAGGATCTCCTACGAGCAGTACTTC. Translating it yields CASSDPDRISYEQYF.

The chain is built from TRBV2 and TRBJ2-7; D unresolved. The ends were cut back, 3 bases at V and 2 bases at J, with 11 bases in the middle. The CDR3 is 14 residues long. The germline gives CDR1 SNHLY, CDR2 FYNNEI. CDR3 coding DNA: TGTGCCAGCAGTGAGTCCTCGCAAACCTACGAGCAGTACTTC. Its translation is CASSESSQTYEQYF.

The chain has TRBV4-1 and TRBJ2-7; tentatively, D is TRBD2 (6 bases). Germline CDR1 is MGHRA and CDR2 is YSYEKL. Deletions cut 2 bases from V and 4 bases from J, with 15 bases between. The CDR3 length is 15 residues. The CDR3 DNA reads TGCGCCAGCAGCCAACAGTCTAGCGTCCAGTACGAGCAGTACTTC. Encoded protein: CASSQQSSVQYEQYF.

The V gene is TRBV5-5, the J gene TRBJ2-7, with 11 bases fitting TRBD1. Germline V CDR1 and CDR2: SGHKS, YYEKEE (reference sequence). The junction had 2 bases not matched to a gene; V was cut back by 0 bases and J by 3 bases. There are 15 residues in the CDR3. The CDR3 region has the DNA TGTGCCAGCAGCTTGGGGACAGGGGGCAACTACGAGCAGTACTTC. This translates into CASSLGTGGNYEQYF.

The V call is TRBV7-2, the J call TRBJ2-4; TRBD1 matches at 7 bases. The length of the CDR3 is 16 residues. Germline values: CDR1 SGHTA, CDR2 FQGNSA. Losses at the gene ends were 0 bases for V and 1 base for J; bases not matched to a gene: 3. CDR3 sequence reads: CASSLATGTAKNIQYF. In nucleotides, the CDR3 is TGTGCCAGCAGCTTAGCGACAGGGACGGCCAAAAACATTCAGTACTTC. Combining the CDR3 with reference TRBV7-2 and TRBJ2-4 gives the whole variable domain GAGVSQSPSNKVTEKGKDVELRCDPISGHTALYWYRQSLGQGLEFLIYFQGNSAPDKSGLPSDRFSAERTGGSVSTLTIQRTQQEDSAVYLCASSLATGTAKNIQYFGAGTRLSVL.

The chain combines TRBV29-1 with TRBJ2-5; either TRBD1 or TRBD2 may fit D (5 bases each). V was clipped by 3 bases and J by 2 bases, with 10 bases between them. This CDR3 is 13 amino acids long. CDR1 and CDR2 from the germline V gene are SQVTM and ANQGSEA. The CDR3 nucleotides are TGCAGCGTTGACGGGACGGGACAAGAGACCCAGTACTTC. It yields the protein CSVDGTGQETQYF.

V gene TRBV29-1 combines with J gene TRBJ2-5; 7 bases fit TRBD1. CDR1 SQVTM and CDR2 ANQGSEA come from the germline V gene. The CDR3 length is 13 residues. The V and J ends lost 6 bases and 2 bases, in that order; junction bases with no gene match: 6. For the CDR3, the DNA is TGCAGCGTCGGACGACAGGGTCAAGAGACCCAGTACTTC. Translating gives CSVGRQGQETQYF.

The V call is TRBV27, the J call TRBJ2-7; 12 bases fit TRBD2. With V trimmed by 6 bases and J by 5 bases, 8 bases remained unmatched. CDR1 and CDR2 from the germline V gene are MNHEY and SMNVEV (reference sequence). There are 15 residues in the CDR3. Here the CDR3 DNA reads TGTGCCAGCAGCCTAACGACTAGCGGGAGTCACGAGCAGTACTTC. Translating gives CASSLTTSGSHEQYF.

This clone occurred once. This chain joins TRBV7-2 and TRBJ2-7, with 10 bases aligning to TRBD1. The V gene end was trimmed by 2 bases and the J gene end by 5 bases; junction bases not matched to a gene: 12. CDR1 and CDR2 (germline): SGHTA, FQGNSA. The CDR3 runs to 17 residues. CDR3 sequence (DNA): TGTGCCAGCAGCTTATTCCCGCCGGGACAGGGGAGAAACGAGCAGTACTTC. Translated, it gives CASSLFPPGQGRNEQYF. The full variable domain, rest sourced from reference TRBV7-2 and TRBJ2-7, is GAGVSQSPSNKVTEKGKDVELRCDPISGHTALYWYRQSLGQGLEFLIYFQGNSAPDKSGLPSDRFSAERTGGSVSTLTIQRTQQEDSAVYLCASSLFPPGQGRNEQYFGPGTRLTVT.

This chain connects TRBV9 to TRBJ2-6; D is ambiguous. V lost 0 bases and J 0 bases, leaving 4 bases between the germline ends. Per germline, CDR1 SGDLS and CDR2 YYNGEE. The CDR3 runs 15 residues. The CDR3 region is CASSVESSGANVLTF. The CDR3 coding sequence is TGTGCCAGCAGCGTAGAAAGCTCTGGGGCCAACGTCCTGACTTTC.

The chain is built from TRBV27 and TRBJ1-1; no firm D call. The ends were cut back, 2 bases at V and 1 base at J, with 11 bases in the middle. Germline V gene lookup returns CDR1 MNHEY and CDR2 SMNVEV (reference sequence). This CDR3 region has 15 residues. CDR3 coding DNA: TGTGCCAGCAGTTTACTTCCGGACGAGAACACTGAAGCTTTCTTT. Translated, it gives CASSLLPDENTEAFF.

The chain links TRBV9 to TRBJ1-3; 8 bases line up with TRBD1. The V gene's germline CDR1 is SGDLS and CDR2 YYNGEE. The CDR3 runs to 14 residues. V gave up 0 bases and J gave up 10 bases; unmatched junction bases: 6. CDR3 bases: TGTGCCAGCAGCGTAGCCGGGACAGGCGGGACCATATATTTT. This gives the protein CASSVAGTGGTIYF.

The J gene is TRBJ1-1, the V gene TRBV30; tentatively, D is TRBD1 (5 bases). V was shortened by 7 bases and J by 4 bases, with 13 bases between the two germline ends. The CDR3 runs to 12 residues. Germline lookup yields CDR1 GTSNPN and CDR2 SVGIG (reference sequence). CDR3 sequence reads: CALDQGGTEAFF. The CDR3 DNA reads as TGTGCCTTGGATCAGGGTGGCACTGAAGCTTTCTTT.

The chain couples TRBV28 to TRBJ1-2; 7 positions agree with TRBD1. The CDR3 runs 13 residues. The germline CDR1 and CDR2 sequences are MDHEN and SYDVKM. Trimming took 6 bases from V and 6 from J; bases not matched to a gene: 7. The DNA for the CDR3 is TGTGCCAGCAGGCCGACAGGGAATGATGGCTACACCTTC. This sequence encodes CASRPTGNDGYTF.